Presented here are 10 T cell receptor beta chains from one specimen sequenced in a study of beta chain features in type 1 diabetes. Expressed TCRB transcripts were sequenced after all isolated RNA was converted to cDNA. Sequencing used immunoSEQ multiplex PCR; TCRdb keeps in-frame clones, though not all of them. The profile shows 400,000 to 500,000 clones, approximately 14% of them singletons. Sequencing was done on a sample of naive CD4+ T cells from blood. All receptors derive from a man between 25 and 39 years old in good health.

This clone was seen a handful of times. This chain uses TRBV30 with TRBJ2-7; D remains ambiguous. Germline CDR1 reads GTSNPN; CDR2 reads SVGIG (reference sequence). Trimming took 3 bases from V and 2 from J, leaving 11 bases between them. The length of the CDR3 is 13 residues. The CDR3 loop reads CAWSKDQPYEQYV. The CDR3 DNA is TGTGCCTGGAGCAAGGACCAACCCTACGAGCAGTACGTC.

This clone has just a few counts. This sequence joins TRBV30 and TRBJ2-2, with D possibly called TRBD1 or TRBD2 (5 bases each). The V gene lost 4 bases and the J gene lost 5 bases, with 17 bases spanning the gap. This CDR3 has 15 amino acids. The germline V gene encodes CDR1 GTSNPN and CDR2 SVGIG (reference sequence). Written as DNA, the CDR3 is TGTGCCTGGATCCCGTCTGGGGGTTTGACCGGGGAGCTGTTTTTT. Translation: CAWIPSGGLTGELFF.

Concerning this clone: In the same sample, other DNA sequences code for this CDR3. V and J are TRBV13 and TRBJ2-1; no clear D gene. Germline-derived CDR1 and CDR2 are PRHDT and FYEKMQ (reference sequence). V dropped 3 bases and J dropped 6 bases, with 3 bases sitting between them. The CDR3 covers 11 residues. The CDR3 reads CASSLANEQFF. Written as DNA, the CDR3 is TGTGCCAGCAGCTTGGCCAATGAGCAGTTCTTC. Looking up the rest from reference TRBV13 and TRBJ2-1 gives the full variable domain: AAGVIQSPRHLIKEKRETATLKCYPIPRHDTVYWYQQGPGQDPQFLISFYEKMQSDKGSIPDRFSAQQFSDYHSELNMSSLELGDSALYFCASSLANEQFFGPGTRLTVL.

This clone was seen a handful of times. V and J are TRBV2 and TRBJ2-5; TRBD2 might be the D (6 bases). V was shortened by 6 bases and J by 0 bases, with 17 bases between the two germline ends. The CDR3 has 16 amino acids. CDR1 and CDR2 from the germline V gene are SNHLY and FYNNEI. The CDR3 DNA reads as TGTGCCAGCAGGAACCGGGACTCGTGGTACCAAGAGACCCAGTACTTC. Residues: CASRNRDSWYQETQYF.

This clone turned up a few times. The rearrangement links TRBV14 to TRBJ1-2, with D perhaps matching TRBD1 (5 bases). The germline gives CDR1 SGHDN, CDR2 FVKESK. Trimming shortened V by 4 bases and J by 9 bases, and 18 bases separated the two germline ends. The CDR3 sequence is 14 residues long. CDR3 nucleotide sequence: TGTGCCAGCAGCCTTCGCGGCAGAGGGGTGAGCTACACCTTC. Amino acids: CASSLRGRGVSYTF.

The V gene is TRBV25-1, the J gene TRBJ2-3; D is undetermined. This CDR3 is 13 amino acids long. V was shortened by 7 bases and J by 1 base, with 9 bases between the two germline ends. Germline values: CDR1 MGHDK, CDR2 SYGVNS. CDR3 sequence: CASTGWGTDTQYF. The CDR3 nucleotides read TGTGCCAGCACCGGGTGGGGCACAGATACGCAGTATTTT.

Only a few counts were recorded for this clone. V gene TRBV7-6 combines with J gene TRBJ1-2; unclear D gene. The CDR3 spans 12 residues. The V end was cut by 4 bases, the J end by 0 bases, with 3 bases between. From germline, CDR1 is SGHVS and CDR2 FNYEAQ. DNA of the CDR3: TGTGCCAGCAGCTCGTCTAACTATGGCTACACCTTC. Protein product: CASSSSNYGYTF. Using reference TRBV7-6 and TRBJ1-2 for the parts outside the CDR3, the full variable domain is GAGVSQSPRYKVTKRGQDVALRCDPISGHVSLYWYRQALGQGPEFLTYFNYEAQQDKSGLPNDRFSAERPEGSISTLTIQRTEQRDSAMYRCASSSSNYGYTFGSGTRLTVV.

V is TRBV6-6 and J is TRBJ2-7; TRBD1 is a possible D gene (6 bases). CDR3 length: 13 amino acids. V was trimmed by 2 bases and J by 4 bases, leaving 9 bases between them. The germline V gene has CDR1 MNHNY and CDR2 SVGAGI (reference sequence). CDR3 loop: CASSYPDSYEQYV. CDR3 DNA sequence: TGTGCCAGCAGTTACCCGGACAGTTACGAGCAGTACGTC.

This clone was recorded only once. The chain links TRBV5-6 to TRBJ2-3; 9 bases match TRBD2. CDR1 and CDR2 from the germline V gene are SGHDT and YYEEEE. This CDR3 has 15 residues. The J segment lost 5 bases and the V segment lost 6 bases, leaving 10 bases of the junction unmatched. The CDR3 DNA follows: TGTGCCAGCACCCGCTACCTAGCGGGATTAGATACGCAGTATTTT. Its translation is CASTRYLAGLDTQYF.

This clone was detected only a few times. The chain employs TRBV7-9 and TRBJ1-2, with 9 bases fitting TRBD1. V gave up 5 bases and J gave up 2 bases; unmatched junction bases: 3. There are 14 residues in the CDR3. From germline, CDR1 is SEHNR and CDR2 FQNEAQ (reference sequence). This CDR3 is CASSRGQGNYGYTF. DNA of the CDR3: TGTGCCAGCAGCCGAGGACAGGGGAACTATGGCTACACCTTC.